The T cell receptor beta chain described here comes from a study of shared clonotypes between healthy human individuals (dated by TCRdb to between 2020 and 2021). Study-level background: A couple of women and a few men aged 18 to 49 years were included in the cohort. For each donor, CD4 naive and CD4 memory were each run on three plates, CD8 naive on two plates, and CD8 memory on one plate. Blood TCR repertoires of about five healthy adults were deeply sequenced to estimate repertoire size and the extent of clonotype sharing between individuals. To increase sequencing depth and limit assay-specific biases, TCR repertoire library preparation and sequencing were carried out by different laboratories using diverse techniques. Between about 0.94 and 8.9 billion PBMCs per donor were obtained by leukapheresis. The paper as a whole reports these results and caveats: Compared with non-shared clonotypes, clonotypes shared by all four sorted-subset donors had higher generation probabilities. Sampling was limited to blood, and TCR repertoires in tissue likely differ from TCR repertoires in blood. Based on pairwise subsampling, the degree of clonotype sharing among donors was expected to be affected by sequencing depth. Incomplete sequencing was indicated by rarefaction of sorted-subset datasets, despite the large sequencing depth. Larger estimated clonotype richness was generally found for naive subsets than for memory subsets. Sharing across a handful of donors was observed for approximately 5% of naive CD4, 3% to 3.5% of naive CD8, 2.3% of memory CD4, and roughly 0.43% of memory CD8 clonotypes. Because the study included only a small number of donors, the genetic and exposure-history diversity represented was limited.

As to this clone: The antigen it recognizes is unknown. Base qualities are not at hand, and no much larger clone is one base apart.

The donors were healthy, HIV-negative adults with no recently reported acute infections or vaccinations. Every donor was a Caucasian adult residing in Nashville, Tennessee, USA. CD4+ T cells were enriched by magnetic negative selection, after which naive cells were positively selected on CD45RA and the negative fraction was taken as the memory subset. Blood was collected by leukapheresis, and PBMCs were isolated by Ficoll-Histopaque density gradient centrifugation and then cryopreserved in liquid nitrogen vapor phase. Purity and quantity of every magnetically sorted T cell population were checked by analytical flow cytometry. Each sorted fraction had its genomic DNA isolated and then quantified by UV absorbance on a Nanodrop 2000c. Using the deep immunoSEQ assay, multiplex PCR amplified TCR CDR3 regions from genomic DNA. Extracted genomic DNA from each cell subset was spread evenly across all wells of several immunoSEQ 96-well plates, with each plate serving as a replicate. Each replicate PCR for sorted subsets received about 210 ng genomic DNA, equal to 30,000 or so T cell genomes. Purified libraries were quantified with a Qubit 3.0 fluorometer, sized on a Bioanalyzer 2100, and re-quantified with the KAPA Library Quantification kit. A separate single-read 150-cycle Illumina NextSeq 550 flow cell was used to sequence each immunoSEQ 96-well plate. In the original analysis: Because the immunoSEQ output included only junctional sequences and no quality scores, the filtering could not be the same as the filtering used for full-length reads. Sequences were annotated with PyIR, a Python wrapper for IgBLAST v1.9, using IMGT germline references to assign V/J genes and CDR3. Reads were removed for weak V/J assignments (E-value above 1e-6), missing CDR3, stop codons, out-of-frame junctions, or ambiguous translated residues. V3J clonotypes were defined by identical inferred V gene, J gene, and CDR3 amino acid sequence. Percentage overlap between repertoires was computed as shared unique clonotypes divided by the size of the smaller repertoire. Three approaches were used to assess repertoire richness: RTK rarefaction, the Chao1 estimator, and Recon v2.1 estimates of unobserved clonotypes. Generation probabilities for all TCRbeta clonotypes obtained by the gDNA method from a few donors were computed using OLGA. TCRdb obtained this table from immuneACCESS and retained in-frame rearrangements with V and J assigned. These tables miss some clones; where compared with another copy, unresolved V genes account for less than half of the shortfall, and the remainder is unexplained. V and J calls and clone size follow that table, whereas D and trimming were derived from the DNA. Across this sample there are 550,000 to 700,000 clones, with about 80% seen only once. Around 2% of the sample comes from the top ten.

The CDR3, cysteine through phenylalanine, is 16 amino acids long. This entry keeps only the CDR3 DNA: 48 bases, framed from base 1. Reading the germline V gene gives CDR1 KGHSH and CDR2 LQKENI. Between the V and J ends, shortened by 2 bases and 0 bases respectively, the junction contains 13 bases. The chain joins TRBV18 to TRBJ1-2, with a tentative D gene TRBD1 over 5 matching bases. The sequencing input was memory CD4+ T cells sorted from blood. The meaning of the sample's cell subset or site label: CD45RA-negative fraction. This clonotype was obtained from a woman aged 25 to 39 in good health. The CDR3 loop reads CASSPLVDSTNYGYTF. In nucleotide form, the sequence is TGTGCCAGCTCACCATTAGTCGACAGCACTAACTATGGCTACACCTTC.